This is a list of T cell receptor beta chains from one sample in a study of T cell repertoires in cytomegalovirus infection. Each CDR3 protein is one row after TCRdb ran MiXCR on the reads. The table shows 450,000 to 650,000 distinct CDR3 sequences, with about a quarter occurring only once. Specimen: PBMCs. All receptors come from a human donor in good health (CMV status not recorded). Some clones in this sample may be carry-over from other donors' samples. Each CDR3 is given with its conserved first and last residue. The D gene is left open where the match is weak. Part of the rows lack a size; the others show once, few, many or a class for expanded clones.

TRBJ1-6 | TRBV7-2 | . | few | TGTGCCAGCAGCCCGGACAACCTGGGTAGCTCCTATAATTCACCCCTCCACTTT | CASSPDNLGSSYNSPLHF
TRBJ2-7 | TRBV3-1 | . | . | TGTGCCAGCAGCCACGAGGGAGAAACGTACGAGCAGTACTTC | CASSHEGETYEQYF
TRBJ2-5 | TRBV2 | . | . | TGTGCCAGCTGGGTACAGGGACCGGTTGAGACCCAGTACTTC | CASWVQGPVETQYF
TRBJ2-1 | TRBV7-9 | TRBD1 | few | TGTGCCAGCAGCAAACCGGGACAGGTGGTAGTTCGGCAGTTCTTC | CASSKPGQVVVRQFF
TRBJ2-7 | TRBV7-2 | . | few | TGTGCCAGCAGCGACCACGCCGCGGGACTTAACCACGAGCAGTACTTC | CASSDHAAGLNHEQYF
TRBJ2-1 | TRBV15 | . | few | TGTGCCACCAGCAGCCGGGACAAGCAGTTCTTC | CATSSRDKQFF
TRBJ2-2 | TRBV28 | TRBD2 | few | TGTGCCAGCAGCTCAGACAGGACTAGCGTTTTACCTACAGACCCTTTTAAGGAGCTGTTTTTT | CASSSDRTSVLPTDPFKELFF
TRBJ2-7 | TRBV20-1 | . | . | TGCAGTGCTAGAGGGACCTTCGCGGGCGAGCAGTACTTC | CSARGTFAGEQYF
TRBJ1-1 | TRBV2 | . | . | TGTGCCAGCAGTGGGGGGTTAGGAACTGAAGCTTTCTTT | CASSGGLGTEAFF
TRBJ2-5 | TRBV7-2 | . | many | TGTGCCAGCAGCTTCAATGGTCCTGGGGAGACCCAGTACTTC | CASSFNGPGETQYF
TRBJ1-1 | TRBV19 | TRBD1 | . | TGTGCCAGTATGGTGGGACAGGGTTTTCGGGCTTTCTTT | CASMVGQGFRAFF
TRBJ2-2 | TRBV12-3/TRBV12-4 | TRBD2 | few | TGTGCCAGCAGCCGGGCGGCGGGAGGGCCCACCGGGGAGCTGTTTTTT | CASSRAAGGPTGELFF
TRBJ1-5 | TRBV15 | . | . | TGTGCCACCAGCAGAGATAGGGGGAGTTGGGGCAATCAGCCCCAGCATTTT | CATSRDRGSWGNQPQHF
TRBJ1-5 | TRBV4-1 | . | . | TGCGCCAGCAGCCAAGTTGCGGGACAATATAGCAATCAGCCCCAGCATTTT | CASSQVAGQYSNQPQHF
TRBJ2-2 | TRBV7-2 | . | many | TGTGCCAGCAGCTTTGGCGGAAACACCGGGGAGCTGTTTTTT | CASSFGGNTGELFF
TRBJ1-2 | TRBV6-4 | TRBD1 | . | TGTGCCAGCAGTGACTCGCCCGGACAGGGTTACGGAGGCTACACCTTC | CASSDSPGQGYGGYTF
TRBJ2-5 | TRBV7-2 | . | many | TGTGCCAGCAGCTGGCGCCCTAGCGCCCAAGAGACCCAGTACTTC | CASSWRPSAQETQYF
TRBJ2-7 | TRBV12-3/TRBV12-4 | TRBD1 | many | TGTGCCAGCAGCTTACCGGGACAGGGGGCTTACGAGCAGTACTTC | CASSLPGQGAYEQYF
TRBJ1-1 | TRBV7-8 | . | few | TGTGCCAGCAGCCCGACAATCCTGAACACTGAAGCTTTCTTT | CASSPTILNTEAFF
TRBJ1-1 | TRBV7-2 | TRBD1 | few | TGTGCCAGCAGCTTGCTCAGGGGGAAAACTGAAGCTTTCTTT | CASSLLRGKTEAFF
TRBJ2-5 | TRBV20-1 | TRBD2 | . | TGCAGTGCTAGAGATCCCGGACTAGCGGAAGAGACCCAGTACTTC | CSARDPGLAEETQYF
TRBJ1-3 | TRBV10-3 | . | . | TGTGCCATCAGTGGGATCCCGGACGGAAGCTCTGGAAACACCATATATTTT | CAISGIPDGSSGNTIYF
TRBJ2-1 | TRBV14 | . | . | TGTGCCAGCAGCACGGGGAGGAGGAACTCCTACAATGAGCAGTTCTTC | CASSTGRRNSYNEQFF
TRBJ1-1 | TRBV28 | TRBD1 | few | TGTGCCAGCAGTCCCCCAGACAGGGTTGCCACTGAAGCTTTCTTT | CASSPPDRVATEAFF
TRBJ1-1 | TRBV6-1 | TRBD1 | . | TGTGCCAGCAGTGAAACCGGGACAGGGGAAGCTTTCTTT | CASSETGTGEAFF
TRBJ2-3 | TRBV7-2 | TRBD2 | many | TGTGCCAGCAGCTTACCGCTCGGGACTAGCGTAAGCACAGATACGCAGTATTTT | CASSLPLGTSVSTDTQYF
TRBJ1-1 | TRBV29-1 | TRBD1 | . | TGCAGCGCCGCGACAGGGATGGGGACTGAAGCTTTCTTT | CSAATGMGTEAFF
TRBJ1-1 | TRBV20-1 | . | . | TGCAGTGCTAGACGCAACTTGGCGATGAACACTGAAGCTTTCTTT | CSARRNLAMNTEAFF
TRBJ2-1 | TRBV20-1 | . | few | TGCAGTGCTAGATTATTTGGCGGGGCCTACAATGAGCAGTTCTTC | CSARLFGGAYNEQFF
TRBJ1-1 | TRBV7-2 | TRBD1 | once | TGTGCCAGCACTAGAGACAGGGTATCGAACACTGAAGCTTTCTTT | CASTRDRVSNTEAFF
TRBJ2-7 | TRBV6-5 | . | few | TGTGCCAGCAGTTACTACTCAGGGGCGAACACCTACGAGCAGTACTTC | CASSYYSGANTYEQYF
TRBJ2-3 | TRBV11-2 | . | . | TGTGCCAGCAGCTTAGATATCGCAGATACGCAGTATTTT | CASSLDIADTQYF
TRBJ1-2 | TRBV6-2/TRBV6-3 | . | . | TGTGCCAGCAGTTACTTGCAGGGCCAGGGCTACACCTTC | CASSYLQGQGYTF
TRBJ2-5 | TRBV19 | TRBD1 | . | TGTGCCAGTAGTCTCGACAGCCGACAGGGGGCTCGGGAGACCCAGTACTTC | CASSLDSRQGARETQYF
TRBJ2-7 | TRBV7-2 | . | . | TGTGCCAGCAGCCCTCCGGGCAGTAAACGAGGGGAGCAGTACTTC | CASSPPGSKRGEQYF
TRBJ2-7 | TRBV7-2 | . | . | TGTGCCAGCAGCTTTAACTCCTACGAGCAGTACTTC | CASSFNSYEQYF
TRBJ2-3 | TRBV11-1 | TRBD2 | . | TGTGCCAGCAGCCTAGGGACGGGACTAGCGACAGATACGCAGTATTTT | CASSLGTGLATDTQYF
TRBJ2-1 | TRBV10-3 | . | few | TGTGCCATCAGTGAGTCAGAGGGGTCCCATGAGCAGTTCTTC | CAISESEGSHEQFF
TRBJ1-1 | TRBV28 | . | . | TGTGCCAGCAGTTTTGGGCCGTCTGAAGCTTTCTTT | CASSFGPSEAFF
TRBJ1-2 | TRBV24-1 | TRBD1 | . | TGTGCCACCAGTGATTCGGAATCGCAGGGGGTGGACTACTATGGCTACACCTTC | CATSDSESQGVDYYGYTF
TRBJ2-2 | TRBV29-1 | . | . | TGCAGCGTGCTCCCCTTTGGAGGGGAGCTGTTTTTT | CSVLPFGGELFF
TRBJ2-4 | TRBV15 | . | few | TGTGCCACCAGCAGAGATTTTGGGGCGGGAAACATTCAGTACTTC | CATSRDFGAGNIQYF
TRBJ2-1 | TRBV4-3 | TRBD2 | many | TGCGCCAGCAGCCAAGTAGCTAGCGGCTACAATGAGCAGTTCTTC | CASSQVASGYNEQFF
TRBJ2-7 | TRBV6-5 | . | . | TGTGCCAGCAGTTTGGAAGGGAGGGAGCAGTACTTC | CASSLEGREQYF
TRBJ2-1 | TRBV28 | . | . | TGTGCCAGCAGTCCCACACTGTACAATGAGCAGTTCTTC | CASSPTLYNEQFF
TRBJ2-1 | TRBV14 | TRBD2 | few | TGTGCCAGCAGCCATCTAGCGGTAGAGCAGTTCTTC | CASSHLAVEQFF
TRBJ1-1 | TRBV28 | . | . | TGTGCCAGCAGACCCGGGGCGGGGGGGCAGCACACTGAAGCTTTCTTT | CASRPGAGGQHTEAFF
TRBJ2-1 | TRBV7-8 | . | few | TGTGCCAGCAGCTTATACCCCCCTCCCTATGGCAATGAGCAGTTCTTC | CASSLYPPPYGNEQFF
TRBJ2-3 | TRBV12-3/TRBV12-4 | . | many | TGTGCCAGCAGTTTGGCTCGAGCGAGCACAGATACGCAGTATTTT | CASSLARASTDTQYF
TRBJ2-7 | TRBV7-3 | TRBD1 | . | TGTGCCAGCAGCTTAAACAGGGGGCAAGAGCAGTACTTC | CASSLNRGQEQYF
TRBJ1-2 | TRBV29-1 | . | few | TGCAGCGTTGAAAGAGACAGGAGACCAACTAATGGCTACACCTTC | CSVERDRRPTNGYTF
TRBJ1-2 | TRBV12-3/TRBV12-4 | TRBD1 | . | TGTGCCAGCATCTCAGGGACAGGACACTATGGCTACACCTTC | CASISGTGHYGYTF
TRBJ2-7 | TRBV20-1 | TRBD2 | . | TGCAGTGCTATCCTCCCGGGACTAGCGACCCACGAGCAGTACTTC | CSAILPGLATHEQYF
TRBJ1-6 | TRBV12-3/TRBV12-4 | TRBD1 | . | TGTGCCAGCAGATCCGGGACAGTTTATGATTCACCCCTCCACTTT | CASRSGTVYDSPLHF
TRBJ2-6 | TRBV7-6 | . | many | TGTGCCAGCAGCGCTGGAGTGGGGTCCGGGGCCAACGTCCTGACTTTC | CASSAGVGSGANVLTF